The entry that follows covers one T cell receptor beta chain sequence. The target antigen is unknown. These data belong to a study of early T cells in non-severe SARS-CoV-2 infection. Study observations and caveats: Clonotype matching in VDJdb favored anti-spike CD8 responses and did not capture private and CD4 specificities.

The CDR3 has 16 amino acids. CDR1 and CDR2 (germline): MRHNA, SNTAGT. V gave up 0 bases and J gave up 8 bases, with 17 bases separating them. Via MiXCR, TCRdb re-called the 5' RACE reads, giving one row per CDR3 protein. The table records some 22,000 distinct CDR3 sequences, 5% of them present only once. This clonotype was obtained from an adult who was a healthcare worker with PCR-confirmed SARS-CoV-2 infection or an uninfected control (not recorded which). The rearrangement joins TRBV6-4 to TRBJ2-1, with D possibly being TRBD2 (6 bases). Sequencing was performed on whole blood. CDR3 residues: CASSDSMGTGDHEQFF. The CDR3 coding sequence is TGTGCCAGCAGTGACTCGATGGGTACGGGGGATCATGAGCAGTTCTTC.